The rows below give T cell receptor beta chains drawn from one sample of a study of radiation and T cells in renal cell carcinoma. Only in-frame clones appear in the TCRdb table, and some are missing; sequencing was by immunoSEQ multiplex PCR. The sample includes 150,000 to 190,000 clones, approximately 86% of them seen just once. This specimen consisted of blood, obtained from a patient whose treatment included radiotherapy and nephrectomy. The source of these receptors is a woman aged 50 to 65 with renal cell carcinoma. CDR3s leave out the opening cysteine and the closing phenylalanine or tryptophan. A D gene is named only where the DNA matches it firmly.

12 | TRBJ1-2 | - | TRBV5-5 | ASSLERAAYGYT
13 | TRBJ1-1 | - | TRBV5-1 | ASSLYMTGNTEAF
11 | TRBJ1-1 | TRBD1 | TRBV2 | ASSRQGSLRAF
10 | TRBJ2-1 | - | TRBV5-1 | ASGNGGNEQF
10 | TRBJ2-5 | - | TRBV6-6 | ASSYGWETQY
15 | TRBJ1-2 | - | TRBV30 | AWRLPTEFRDLDGYT
15 | TRBJ2-5 | TRBD2 | TRBV7-6 | ASSSRSSGGIQETQY
14 | TRBJ2-1 | - | TRBV19 | ASSIEGEGSYNEQF
9 | TRBJ1-1 | - | TRBV7-2 | ASSTDTKAF
14 | TRBJ2-7 | TRBD2 | TRBV12-5 | ASGLRGLADSYEQY
11 | TRBJ2-1 | - | TRBV30 | AWSVGVENEQF
13 | TRBJ2-1 | TRBD1 | TRBV10-2 | ASSESGTGVDEQF
11 | TRBJ1-3 | - | TRBV7-2 | ASSSYSADTIY
13 | TRBJ1-3 | TRBD1 | TRBV9 | ASSLTGTGGNTIY
12 | TRBJ2-7 | TRBD1 | TRBV6-5 | ASSYTGGSYEQY
12 | TRBJ1-1 | - | TRBV6-5 | ASRQGRLNTEAF
13 | TRBJ1-1 | - | TRBV9 | ASSVRTGEGTEAF
14 | - | - | TRBV6-5 | ASSYGVRGTQETQY
13 | TRBJ2-3 | - | TRBV9 | ASSPRAQGTDTQY
13 | TRBJ1-5 | - | TRBV6-6 | ASSLDSDSNQPQH
13 | TRBJ1-5 | - | TRBV6-5 | ASSYSRTENQPQH
12 | TRBJ2-2 | - | TRBV7-2 | ASSLERGQVGLF
15 | TRBJ2-6 | - | TRBV5-6 | ASSLVGVPSGANVLT
14 | TRBJ1-2 | - | TRBV14 | ASSPSLTAPRYGYT
10 | TRBJ2-7 | - | TRBV7-9 | ASSSTGYEQY
13 | TRBJ2-3 | - | TRBV9 | ASSVAATPTDTQY
12 | TRBJ2-7 | - | TRBV6-5 | ASRTTRPPLEQY
11 | TRBJ1-1 | - | TRBV6-5 | ASKERMNTEAF